This T cell receptor beta chain was captured in a study of beta chain features in type 1 diabetes. Overall study results and limits: Moderately but significantly shorter TCRB CDR3s were found in Type 1 diabetes patients in all four CD4+ subsets.

The CDR3 loop spans 13 amino acids. Isolated RNA was reverse transcribed in full, so expressed TCRB transcripts were sequenced. This table comes from immunoSEQ multiplex PCR, and its TCRdb copy is limited to in-frame clones, with some not included. The repertoire includes 400,000 or so clones, roughly an eighth of them detected once, and roughly 0.0097% sits in the top ten. This clone was counted between two and nine times. What it binds is not known. This clonotype originated in a woman younger than 35 with type 1 diabetes. The sequenced sample was naive CD4+ T cells from blood. The chain uses TRBV21-1 and TRBJ2-4; TRBD1, the table's D call, lacks a check against the DNA. TRBV21-1 has pseudogene status. CDR3 sequence: CASSTRHENIQYF. DNA for the CDR3: TGTGCCAGCAGCACGCGACATGAAAACATTCAGTACTTC.